This T cell receptor beta chain comes out of a study of cytomegalovirus exposure and HLA in healthy donors. The CDR3 spans 14 residues. V dropped 6 bases and J dropped 0; count of bases not matched to a gene: 5. CDR1 MNHNY and CDR2 SVGAGI come from the germline V gene (reference sequence). Both 60 Vbeta primers and 13 Jbeta primers went into the PCR. The repertoire was sequenced with immunoSEQ multiplex PCR; TCRdb's copy has only in-frame clones and lacks some. The sample has fewer than 95,000 clones, 80% seen once. The receptor comes from a man younger than 35 in good health and CMV-seronegative. The sequencing input was PBMCs. V usage is TRBV6-6 and J usage is TRBJ2-7; 7 nucleotides line up with TRBD1. The CDR3 DNA is TGTGCCAGCAGACCGGGACAGAGCTCCTACGAGCAGTACTTC. Residues: CASRPGQSSYEQYF.